This TCR beta chain was retrieved from a study of T cells in Graves' hyperthyroidism and ophthalmopathy. Study-level results: The model identified upcoming ophthalmopathy a median roughly 6 months ahead of onset.

Looked up from germline, CDR1 is SGHRS and CDR2 is YFSETQ. The CDR3 length is 13 residues. Unmatched junction bases numbered 6, after V lost 4 bases and J lost 8 bases. Researchers amplified the TCR beta CDR3 regions from RNA transcripts. The study used the HTBI primer set for a first-round RT-PCR of the TCR CDR3. Each CDR3 protein is one row after TCRdb ran MiXCR on the multiplex PCR reads. The top ten clones hold around a third of a sample with more than 300,000 distinct CDR3 sequences, roughly a sixth of them seen once. For the diagnoses, clinical symptoms, serum thyroxine and TRAb, thyroid ultrasound and orbital computed tomography were used. This clonotype occurred many times. Antigen unknown.

The origin of this receptor is a woman aged 30 to 39 with Graves' hyperthyroidism that later progressed to Graves' ophthalmopathy. The chain employs TRBV5-1 and TRBJ1-2; 9 bases agree with TRBD1. The specimen was blood. Here the CDR3 reads CASSPGQGRGYTF. DNA for the CDR3: TGCGCCAGCAGCCCGGGACAGGGTCGGGGCTACACCTTC.